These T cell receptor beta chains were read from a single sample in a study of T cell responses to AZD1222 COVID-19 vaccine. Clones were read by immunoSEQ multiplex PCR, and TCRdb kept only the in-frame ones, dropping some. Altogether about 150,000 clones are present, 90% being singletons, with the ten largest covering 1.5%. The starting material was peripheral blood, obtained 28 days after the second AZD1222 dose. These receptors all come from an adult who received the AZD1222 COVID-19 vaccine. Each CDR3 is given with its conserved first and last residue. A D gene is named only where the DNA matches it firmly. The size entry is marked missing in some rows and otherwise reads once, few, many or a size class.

DNA: TGTGCCAGCAGTTCTACAGTCCGGGACAAGGCTAACTATGGCTACACCTTC
CDR3: CASSSTVRDKANYGYTF
J: TRBJ1-2
D: -
V: TRBV6-2/TRBV6-3
size: -

DNA: TGTGCCAGCAGCGTGGCAGGAGCTAGCTACAATGAGCAGTTCTTC
CDR3: CASSVAGASYNEQFF
J: TRBJ2-1
D: -
V: TRBV9
size: -

DNA: TGTGCTAGTGGTTTGGGGGACACCGGGGAGCTGTTTTTT
CDR3: CASGLGDTGELFF
J: TRBJ2-2
D: -
V: TRBV12-5
size: once

DNA: TGTGCCAGCAGTTACGGGTTGTTTGGGTCAGACTACGAGCAGTACTTC
CDR3: CASSYGLFGSDYEQYF
J: TRBJ2-7
D: -
V: TRBV6-5
size: -

DNA: TGCGCCAGCAGCTTACCGGGCACAGATACGCAGTATTTT
CDR3: CASSLPGTDTQYF
J: TRBJ2-3
D: -
V: TRBV5-1
size: -

DNA: TGTGCCAGCAGGGATACCGGGATCCGGGGGGAAAAACTGTTTTTT
CDR3: CASRDTGIRGEKLFF
J: TRBJ1-4
D: -
V: TRBV2
size: -

DNA: TGTGCCAGCAGCTTTCTCGGGGTGAACACTGAAGCTTTCTTT
CDR3: CASSFLGVNTEAFF
J: TRBJ1-1
D: -
V: TRBV9
size: -

DNA: TGTGCCAGCAGTTTCAGCCAAGACGGGACCCAGTACTTC
CDR3: CASSFSQDGTQYF
J: TRBJ2-5
D: -
V: TRBV12-3/TRBV12-4
size: -

DNA: TGTGCCACTCGGGATGGAGGGGGAGCTAACTATGGCTACACCTTC
CDR3: CATRDGGGANYGYTF
J: TRBJ1-2
D: -
V: TRBV6-4
size: -

DNA: TGTGCCAGCAGCAAAAAAATCCCGCGGACAGGAGGATACGAGCAGTACTTC
CDR3: CASSKKIPRTGGYEQYF
J: TRBJ2-7
D: -
V: TRBV21-1
size: -

DNA: TGTGCCAGCAGTCTAACAGGGGGCAATCAGCCCCAGCATTTT
CDR3: CASSLTGGNQPQHF
J: TRBJ1-5
D: TRBD1
V: TRBV28
size: -

DNA: TGTGCCAGCAGCCCAATGCGGGGACAGAACACTGAAGCTTTCTTT
CDR3: CASSPMRGQNTEAFF
J: TRBJ1-1
D: -
V: TRBV5-5
size: -

DNA: TGTGCCAGCAGCAGCCGGACAGGGAGCTTCTACGAGCAGTACTTC
CDR3: CASSSRTGSFYEQYF
J: TRBJ2-7
D: TRBD1
V: TRBV5-5
size: -

DNA: TGTGCCAGCAGTTTACTACAGGATGAAAAACTGTTTTTT
CDR3: CASSLLQDEKLFF
J: TRBJ1-4
D: -
V: TRBV27
size: -

DNA: TGTGCCAGTAGTATTGGAGGACAGAGGACCGGGGAGCTGTTTTTT
CDR3: CASSIGGQRTGELFF
J: TRBJ2-2
D: -
V: TRBV19
size: -

DNA: TGTGCCAGCGCAGGGCAGTTGAGCACTGAAGCTTTCTTT
CDR3: CASAGQLSTEAFF
J: TRBJ1-1
D: -
V: TRBV12-3/TRBV12-4
size: once

DNA: TGTGCCAGTAGCGACTTCGGGCCCCAGCATTTT
CDR3: CASSDFGPQHF
J: TRBJ1-5
D: -
V: TRBV19
size: -

DNA: TGTGCCAGCAGTGAAGGGCGGGGGGCTAACTATGGCTACACCTTC
CDR3: CASSEGRGANYGYTF
J: TRBJ1-2
D: -
V: TRBV2
size: -

DNA: TGTGCCTGGAGTCGAATCGAGGACACCATATATTTT
CDR3: CAWSRIEDTIYF
J: TRBJ1-3
D: -
V: TRBV30
size: -